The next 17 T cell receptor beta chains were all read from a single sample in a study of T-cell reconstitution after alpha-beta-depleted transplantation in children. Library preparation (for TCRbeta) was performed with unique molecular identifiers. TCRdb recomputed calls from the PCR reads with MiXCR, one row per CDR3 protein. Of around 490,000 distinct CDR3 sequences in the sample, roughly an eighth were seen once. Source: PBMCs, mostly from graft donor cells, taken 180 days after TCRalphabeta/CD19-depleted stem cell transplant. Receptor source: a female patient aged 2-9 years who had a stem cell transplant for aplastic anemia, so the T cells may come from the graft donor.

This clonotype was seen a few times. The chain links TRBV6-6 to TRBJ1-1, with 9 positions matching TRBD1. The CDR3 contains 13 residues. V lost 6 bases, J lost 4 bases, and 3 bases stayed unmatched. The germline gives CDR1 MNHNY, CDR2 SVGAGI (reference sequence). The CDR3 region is CASRDRGGTEAFF. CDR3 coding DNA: TGTGCCAGCAGAGACAGGGGGGGCACTGAAGCTTTCTTT.

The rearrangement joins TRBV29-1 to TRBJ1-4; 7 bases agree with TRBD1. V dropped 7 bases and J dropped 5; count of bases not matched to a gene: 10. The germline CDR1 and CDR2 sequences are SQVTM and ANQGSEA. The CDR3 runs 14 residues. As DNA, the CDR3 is TGCAGCGCAGTGTACAGGGGTGTAAATGAAAAACTGTTTTTT. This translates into CSAVYRGVNEKLFF.

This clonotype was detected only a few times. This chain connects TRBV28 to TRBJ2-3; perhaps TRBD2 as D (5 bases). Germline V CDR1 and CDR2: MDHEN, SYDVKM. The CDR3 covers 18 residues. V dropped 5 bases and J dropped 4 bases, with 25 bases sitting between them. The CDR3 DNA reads TGTGCCAGCAGTCCCCGTCCCGGCTCACTAGGTGGTGCAGATACGCAGTATTTT. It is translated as CASSPRPGSLGGADTQYF.

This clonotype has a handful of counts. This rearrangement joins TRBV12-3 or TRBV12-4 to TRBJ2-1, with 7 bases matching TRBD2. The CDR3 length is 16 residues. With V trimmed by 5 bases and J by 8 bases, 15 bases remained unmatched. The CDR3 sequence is CASSGGGTTRGYEQFF. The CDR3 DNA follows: TGTGCCAGCAGTGGGGGGGGGACTACCCGTGGTTATGAGCAGTTCTTC.

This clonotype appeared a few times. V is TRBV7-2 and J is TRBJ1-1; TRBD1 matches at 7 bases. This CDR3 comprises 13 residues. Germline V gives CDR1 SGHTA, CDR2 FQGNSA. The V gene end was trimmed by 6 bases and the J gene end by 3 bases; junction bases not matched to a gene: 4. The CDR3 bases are TGTGCCAGCAGAGGGACAGCCTACACTGAAGCTTTCTTT. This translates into CASRGTAYTEAFF.

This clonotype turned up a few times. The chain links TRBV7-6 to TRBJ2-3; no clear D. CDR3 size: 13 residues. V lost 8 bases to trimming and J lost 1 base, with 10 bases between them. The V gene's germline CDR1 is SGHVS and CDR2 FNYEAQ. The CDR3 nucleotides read TGTGCCAGCGGCAGGCCGGGCACAGATACGCAGTATTTT. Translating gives CASGRPGTDTQYF.

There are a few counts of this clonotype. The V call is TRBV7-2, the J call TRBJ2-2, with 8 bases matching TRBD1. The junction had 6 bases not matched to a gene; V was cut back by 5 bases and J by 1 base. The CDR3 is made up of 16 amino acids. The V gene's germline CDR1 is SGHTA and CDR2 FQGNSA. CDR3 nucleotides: TGTGCCAGCAGCCCACGGACAGGGTGGAACACCGGGGAGCTGTTTTTT. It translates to CASSPRTGWNTGELFF.

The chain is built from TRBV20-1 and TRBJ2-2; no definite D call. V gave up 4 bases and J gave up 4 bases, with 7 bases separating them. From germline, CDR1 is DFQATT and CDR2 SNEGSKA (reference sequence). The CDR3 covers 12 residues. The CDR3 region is CSAMTGTGELFF. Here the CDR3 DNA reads TGCAGTGCTATGACGGGCACCGGGGAGCTGTTTTTT.

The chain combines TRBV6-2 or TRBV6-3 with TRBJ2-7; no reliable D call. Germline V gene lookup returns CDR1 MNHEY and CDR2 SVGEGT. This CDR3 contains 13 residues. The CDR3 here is CSTQEHLTYEQYF. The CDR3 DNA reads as TGTTCCACCCAAGAGCATTTAACCTACGAGCAGTACTTC.

The chain's CDR3 is CATSDFPDRGQWNSNQPQHF. DNA of the CDR3: TGTGCCACCAGTGATTTCCCGGACAGGGGGCAGTGGAATAGCAATCAGCCCCAGCATTTT. V and J are TRBV24-1 and TRBJ1-5; TRBD1 aligns across 11 bases. From germline, CDR1 is KGHDR and CDR2 SFDVKD. The CDR3 spans 20 residues. V lost 1 base to trimming and J lost 0 bases; unmatched junction nucleotides: 10.

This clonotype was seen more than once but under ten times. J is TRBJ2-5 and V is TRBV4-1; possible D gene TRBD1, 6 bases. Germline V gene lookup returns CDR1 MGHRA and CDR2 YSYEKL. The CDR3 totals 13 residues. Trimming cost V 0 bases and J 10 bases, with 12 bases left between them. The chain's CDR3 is CASSQERGRGQYF. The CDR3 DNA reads TGCGCCAGCAGCCAAGAAAGGGGCAGGGGCCAGTACTTC.

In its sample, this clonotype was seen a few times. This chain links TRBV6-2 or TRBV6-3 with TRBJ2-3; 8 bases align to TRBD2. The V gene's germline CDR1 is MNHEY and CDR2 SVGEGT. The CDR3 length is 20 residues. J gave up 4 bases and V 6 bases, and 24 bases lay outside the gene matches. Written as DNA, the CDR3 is TGTGCCAGCAGCCTGCTTGTAACGCCGGGACTAGAAGGTAGCGCAGATACGCAGTATTTT. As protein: CASSLLVTPGLEGSADTQYF.

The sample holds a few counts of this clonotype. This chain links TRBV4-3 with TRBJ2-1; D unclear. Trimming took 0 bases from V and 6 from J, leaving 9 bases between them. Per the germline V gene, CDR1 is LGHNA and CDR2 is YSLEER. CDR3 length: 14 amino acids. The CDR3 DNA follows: TGCGCCAGCAGCCAAGAGCACCAGAGCAATGAGCAGTTCTTC. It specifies CASSQEHQSNEQFF.

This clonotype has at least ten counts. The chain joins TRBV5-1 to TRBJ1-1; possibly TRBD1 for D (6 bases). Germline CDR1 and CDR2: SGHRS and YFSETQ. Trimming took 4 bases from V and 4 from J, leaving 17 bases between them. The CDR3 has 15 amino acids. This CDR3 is CASSINKGGGTEAFF. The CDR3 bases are TGCGCCAGCAGCATTAACAAGGGGGGTGGCACTGAAGCTTTCTTT. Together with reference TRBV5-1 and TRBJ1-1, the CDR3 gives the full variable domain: KAGVTQTPRYLIKTRGQQVTLSCSPISGHRSVSWYQQTPGQGLQFLFEYFSETQRNKGNFPGRFSGRQFSNSRSEMNVSTLELGDSALYLCASSINKGGGTEAFFGQGTRLTVV.

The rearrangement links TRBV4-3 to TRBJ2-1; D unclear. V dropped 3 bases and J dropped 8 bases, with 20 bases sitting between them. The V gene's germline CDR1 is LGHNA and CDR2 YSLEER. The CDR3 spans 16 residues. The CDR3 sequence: CASSHRGPFSCDEQFF. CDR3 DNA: TGCGCCAGCAGCCACCGTGGGCCCTTCAGTTGCGATGAGCAGTTCTTC.

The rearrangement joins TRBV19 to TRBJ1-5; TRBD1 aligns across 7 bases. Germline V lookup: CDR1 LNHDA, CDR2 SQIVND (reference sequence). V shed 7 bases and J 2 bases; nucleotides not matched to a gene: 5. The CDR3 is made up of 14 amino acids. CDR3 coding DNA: TGTGCCAGTACCCTTACAGGGGGCAATCAGCCCCAGCATTTT. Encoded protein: CASTLTGGNQPQHF.

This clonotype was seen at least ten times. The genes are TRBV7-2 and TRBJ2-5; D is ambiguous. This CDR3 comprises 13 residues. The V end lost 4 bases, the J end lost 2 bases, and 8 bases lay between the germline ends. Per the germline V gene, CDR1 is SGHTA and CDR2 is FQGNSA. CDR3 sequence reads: CASSSTPQETQYF. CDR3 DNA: TGTGCCAGCAGCTCTACACCTCAAGAGACCCAGTACTTC. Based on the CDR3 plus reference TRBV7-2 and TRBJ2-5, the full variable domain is GAGVSQSPSNKVTEKGKDVELRCDPISGHTALYWYRQSLGQGLEFLIYFQGNSAPDKSGLPSDRFSAERTGGSVSTLTIQRTQQEDSAVYLCASSSTPQETQYFGPGTRLLVL.